This TCR beta chain emerged from a study of blood T cell repertoires in COVID-19. About the research overall: Samples taken during acute and convalescent COVID-19 were collected in the United States, Italy and Spain. T cells, B-cell-depleted T cells, or PBMCs supplied cDNA or gDNA.

This clone appeared a few times. In the study's own analysis: Amplification of reference gene primers provided the estimated nucleated cell counts. Assay used: immunoSEQ multiplex PCR; TCRdb lists only in-frame clones, some missing. The DNA was the basis for D and trimming; V, J and clone size are from that table. Of about 170,000 clones listed, around nine tenths are singletons. This CDR3 comprises 15 residues. CDR1 and CDR2 (germline): LGHDT, YNNKEL (reference sequence). V lost 5 bases and J 5 bases, leaving 15 bases between the germline ends. This chain connects TRBV3-1 (or the pseudogene TRBV3-2) to TRBJ2-2, with unresolved D. The sequencing input was peripheral blood. The receptor's source is a man aged 65 to 79 with acute or convalescent COVID-19. CDR3 amino acids: CASSNRVVVTGELFF. Written as DNA, the CDR3 is TGTGCCAGCAGCAATCGGGTCGTTGTAACCGGGGAGCTGTTTTTT.